The 3 T cell receptor beta chains reported below all come from one sample, sequenced in a study of metastatic and nonmetastatic thyroid tumors. Thyroid surgery had not been preceded by any treatment in any patient. TCRdb reprocessed the PCR reads via MiXCR. The table lists 89,000 or so clones, around 9.2% of them singletons. The specimen sequenced was blood. These receptors were collected from a female donor with papillary thyroid cancer or a benign thyroid nodule (not recorded which). Some clones in this sample may be carry-over from other donors' samples.

By share, this clone ranks as medium-sized. CDR3 loop: CASSQEYRTSYGYTF. The CDR3 DNA follows: TGTGCCAGCAGCCAAGAATATCGCACCAGCTATGGCTACACCTTC. This chain uses TRBV6-1 with TRBJ1-2; D is ambiguous. CDR3 size: 15 residues. V was cut by 6 bases and J by 4 bases, with 18 bases left in between. Germline V gene lookup returns CDR1 MNHNS and CDR2 SASEGT.

The chain joins TRBV10-3 to TRBJ1-5, with D perhaps TRBD1 (5 bases). This CDR3 comprises 14 residues. Looked up from germline, CDR1 is ENHRY and CDR2 is SYGVKD. The V gene lost 3 bases and the J gene lost 7 bases, with 13 bases spanning the gap. CDR3 loop: CAISERNRDQPQHF. The CDR3 DNA follows: TGTGCCATCAGTGAACGCAATAGGGACCAGCCCCAGCATTTT.

This clone was detected ten times or more. This sequence joins TRBV6-1 and TRBJ1-5; D is unresolved. V was cut by 8 bases and J by 5 bases, with 10 bases left in between. Looked up from germline, CDR1 is MNHNS and CDR2 is SASEGT. CDR3 length equals 12 residues. The CDR3 loop is CASGVSDQPQHF. The CDR3, as DNA: TGTGCCAGCGGGGTTAGTGATCAGCCCCAGCATTTT.